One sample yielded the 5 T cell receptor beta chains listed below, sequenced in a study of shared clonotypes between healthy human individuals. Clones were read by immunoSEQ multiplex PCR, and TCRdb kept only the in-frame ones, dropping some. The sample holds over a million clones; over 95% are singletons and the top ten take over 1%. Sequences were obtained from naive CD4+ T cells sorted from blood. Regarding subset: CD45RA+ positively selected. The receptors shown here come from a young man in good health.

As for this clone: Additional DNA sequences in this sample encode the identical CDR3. This chain's CDR3 is CASSLVGSTDTQYF. The DNA for the CDR3 is TGTGCCAGCAGCTTGGTGGGTAGCACAGATACGCAGTATTTT. The chain recombines TRBV5-4 with TRBJ2-3; no reliable D call. The V and J ends lost 0 bases and 0 bases respectively, with 5 bases between them. Germline CDR1 and CDR2: SGHNT and YYREEE (reference sequence). The CDR3 extends over 14 amino acids.

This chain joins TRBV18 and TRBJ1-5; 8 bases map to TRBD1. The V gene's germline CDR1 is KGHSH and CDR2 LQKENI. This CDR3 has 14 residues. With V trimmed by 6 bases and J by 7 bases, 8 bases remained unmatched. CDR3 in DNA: TGTGCCAGCTCCTACAGCGACAGGGGACAGCCCCAGCATTTT. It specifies CASSYSDRGQPQHF.

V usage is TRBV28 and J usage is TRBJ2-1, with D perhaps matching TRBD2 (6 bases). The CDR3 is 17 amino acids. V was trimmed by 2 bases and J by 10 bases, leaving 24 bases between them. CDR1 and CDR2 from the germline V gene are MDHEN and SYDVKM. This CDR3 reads CASSLTTSFLQSAEQFF. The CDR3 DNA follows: TGTGCCAGCAGTTTAACGACTAGTTTTTTACAGTCCGCGGAGCAGTTCTTC.

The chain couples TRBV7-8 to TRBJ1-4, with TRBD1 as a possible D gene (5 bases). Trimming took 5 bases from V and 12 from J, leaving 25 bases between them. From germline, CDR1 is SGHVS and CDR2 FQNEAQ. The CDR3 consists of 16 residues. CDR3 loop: CASSQNSIRFRGQLFF. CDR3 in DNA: TGTGCCAGCAGCCAAAATTCAATAAGGTTTAGGGGACAACTGTTTTTT.

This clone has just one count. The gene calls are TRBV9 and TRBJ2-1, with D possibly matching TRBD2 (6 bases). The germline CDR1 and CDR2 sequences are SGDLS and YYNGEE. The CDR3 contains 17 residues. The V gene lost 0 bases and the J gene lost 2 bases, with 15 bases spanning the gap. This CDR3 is CASSVAGSGGTYNEQFF. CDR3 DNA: TGTGCCAGCAGCGTAGCGGGATCGGGCGGGACCTACAATGAGCAGTTCTTC. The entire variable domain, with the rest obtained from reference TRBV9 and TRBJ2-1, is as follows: DSGVTQTPKHLITATGQRVTLRCSPRSGDLSVYWYQQSLDQGLQFLIQYYNGEERAKGNILERFSAQQFPDLHSELNLSSLELGDSALYFCASSVAGSGGTYNEQFFGPGTRLTVL.